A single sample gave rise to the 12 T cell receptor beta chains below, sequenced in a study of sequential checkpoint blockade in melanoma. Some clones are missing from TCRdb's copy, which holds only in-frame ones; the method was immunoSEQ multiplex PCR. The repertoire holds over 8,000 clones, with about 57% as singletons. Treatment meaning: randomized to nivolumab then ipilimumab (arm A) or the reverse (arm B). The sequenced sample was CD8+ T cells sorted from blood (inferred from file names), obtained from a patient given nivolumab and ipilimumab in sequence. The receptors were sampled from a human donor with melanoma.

CDR3 bases: TGTGCCACCCGGTCTTGGGGGGGCAGTCGGGGTATGGGTGAGCAGTTCTTC. This gives the protein CATRSWGGSRGMGEQFF. The rearrangement uses TRBV19 and TRBJ2-1, with a weak D call TRBD2 (7 bases). Germline CDR1 reads LNHDA; CDR2 reads SQIVND (reference sequence). CDR3 length equals 17 residues. The germline V and J ends were trimmed by 10 bases and 9 bases, with 31 bases remaining between them.

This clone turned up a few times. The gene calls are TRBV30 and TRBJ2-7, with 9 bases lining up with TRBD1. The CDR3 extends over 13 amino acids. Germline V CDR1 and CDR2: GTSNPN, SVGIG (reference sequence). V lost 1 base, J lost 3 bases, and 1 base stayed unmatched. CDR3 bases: TGTGCCTGGAGTGACAGGGGGCGCTACGAGCAGTACTTC. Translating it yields CAWSDRGRYEQYF.

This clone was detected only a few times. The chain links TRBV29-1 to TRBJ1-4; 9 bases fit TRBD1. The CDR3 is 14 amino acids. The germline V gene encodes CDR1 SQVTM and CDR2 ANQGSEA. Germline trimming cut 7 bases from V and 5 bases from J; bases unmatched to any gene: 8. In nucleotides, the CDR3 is TGCAGCGGTAATTCCGGGACAGGGAATGAAAAACTGTTTTTT. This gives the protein CSGNSGTGNEKLFF. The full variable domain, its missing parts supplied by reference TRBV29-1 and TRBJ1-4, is SAVISQKPSRDICQRGTSLTIQCQVDSQVTMMFWYRQQPGQSLTLIATANQGSEATYESGFVIDKFPISRPNLTFSTLTVSNMSPEDSSIYLCSGNSGTGNEKLFFGSGTQLSVL.

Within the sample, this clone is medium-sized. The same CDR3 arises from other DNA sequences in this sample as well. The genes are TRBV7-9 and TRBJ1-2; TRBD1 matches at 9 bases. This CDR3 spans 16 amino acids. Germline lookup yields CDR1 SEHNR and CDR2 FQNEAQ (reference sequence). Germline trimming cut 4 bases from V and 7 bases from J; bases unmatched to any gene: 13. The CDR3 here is CASSSGTGLPLGGYTF. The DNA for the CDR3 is TGTGCCAGCAGCTCCGGGACAGGGCTCCCTTTGGGTGGCTACACCTTC.

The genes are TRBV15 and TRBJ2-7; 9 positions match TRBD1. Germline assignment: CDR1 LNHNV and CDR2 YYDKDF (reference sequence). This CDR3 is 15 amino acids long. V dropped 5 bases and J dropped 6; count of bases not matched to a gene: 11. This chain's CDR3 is CATSLSDTGGGEQYF. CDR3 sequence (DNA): TGTGCCACCAGCCTCTCCGATACAGGGGGCGGCGAGCAGTACTTC.

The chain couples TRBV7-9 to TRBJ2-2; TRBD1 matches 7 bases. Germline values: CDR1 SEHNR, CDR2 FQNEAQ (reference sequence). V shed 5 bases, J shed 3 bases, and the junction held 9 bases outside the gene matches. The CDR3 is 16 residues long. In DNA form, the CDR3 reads TGTGCCAGCAGCCCACCGGGACAGTTGTACACCGGGGAGCTGTTTTTT. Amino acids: CASSPPGQLYTGELFF.

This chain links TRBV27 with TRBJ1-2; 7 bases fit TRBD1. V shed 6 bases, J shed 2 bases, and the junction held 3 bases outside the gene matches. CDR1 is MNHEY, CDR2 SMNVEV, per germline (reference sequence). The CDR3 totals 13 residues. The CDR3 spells CASRSQGNYGYTF. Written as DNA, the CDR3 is TGTGCCAGCAGGTCACAGGGGAACTATGGCTACACCTTC.

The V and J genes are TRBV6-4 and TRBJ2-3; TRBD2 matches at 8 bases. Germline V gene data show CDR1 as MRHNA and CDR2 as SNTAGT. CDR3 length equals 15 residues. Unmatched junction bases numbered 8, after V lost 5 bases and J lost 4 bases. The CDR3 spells CASSSGTRGADTQYF. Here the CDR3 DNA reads TGTGCCAGCAGTTCCGGGACTAGGGGAGCAGATACGCAGTATTTT.

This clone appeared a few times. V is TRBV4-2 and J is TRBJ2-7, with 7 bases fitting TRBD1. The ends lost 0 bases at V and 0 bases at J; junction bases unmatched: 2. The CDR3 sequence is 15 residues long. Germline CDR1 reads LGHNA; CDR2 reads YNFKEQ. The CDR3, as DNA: TGTGCCAGCAGCCAAGAAGGGGACAGCTCCTACGAGCAGTACTTC. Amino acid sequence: CASSQEGDSSYEQYF.

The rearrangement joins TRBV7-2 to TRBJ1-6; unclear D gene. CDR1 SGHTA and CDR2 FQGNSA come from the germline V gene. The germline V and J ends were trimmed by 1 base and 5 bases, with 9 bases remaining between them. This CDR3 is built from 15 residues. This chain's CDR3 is CASSLGGVNNSPLHF. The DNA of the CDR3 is TGTGCCAGCAGCTTAGGCGGAGTGAATAATTCACCCCTCCACTTT.

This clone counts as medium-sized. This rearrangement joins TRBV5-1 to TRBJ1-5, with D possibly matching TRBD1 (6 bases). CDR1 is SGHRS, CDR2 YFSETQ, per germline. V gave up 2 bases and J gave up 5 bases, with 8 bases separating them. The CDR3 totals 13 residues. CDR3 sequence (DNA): TGCGCCAGCAGCTTTGAGGGGGATCAGCCCCAGCATTTT. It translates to CASSFEGDQPQHF.

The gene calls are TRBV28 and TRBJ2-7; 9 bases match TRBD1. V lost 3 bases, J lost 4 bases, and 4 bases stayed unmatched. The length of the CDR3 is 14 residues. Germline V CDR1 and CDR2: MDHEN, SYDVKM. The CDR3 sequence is CASSFGTGLYEQYF. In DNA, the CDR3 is TGTGCCAGCAGTTTCGGGACAGGGCTTTACGAGCAGTACTTC.